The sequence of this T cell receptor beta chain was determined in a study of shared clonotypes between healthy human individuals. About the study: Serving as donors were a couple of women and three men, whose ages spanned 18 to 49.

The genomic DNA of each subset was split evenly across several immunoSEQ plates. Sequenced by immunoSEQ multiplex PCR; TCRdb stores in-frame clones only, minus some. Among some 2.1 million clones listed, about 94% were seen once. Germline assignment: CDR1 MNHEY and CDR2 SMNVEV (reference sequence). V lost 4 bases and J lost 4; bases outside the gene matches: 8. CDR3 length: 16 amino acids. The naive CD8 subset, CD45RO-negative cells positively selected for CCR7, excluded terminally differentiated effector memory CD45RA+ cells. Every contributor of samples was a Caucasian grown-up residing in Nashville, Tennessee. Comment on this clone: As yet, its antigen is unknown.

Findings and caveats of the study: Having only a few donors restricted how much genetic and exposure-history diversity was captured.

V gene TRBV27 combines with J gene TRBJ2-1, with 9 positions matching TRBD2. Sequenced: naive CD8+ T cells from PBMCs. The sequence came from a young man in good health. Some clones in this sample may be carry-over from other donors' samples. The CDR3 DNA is TGTGCCAGCAGTTCAATTAGCGGGAGTATATACAATGAGCAGTTCTTC. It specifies CASSSISGSIYNEQFF.